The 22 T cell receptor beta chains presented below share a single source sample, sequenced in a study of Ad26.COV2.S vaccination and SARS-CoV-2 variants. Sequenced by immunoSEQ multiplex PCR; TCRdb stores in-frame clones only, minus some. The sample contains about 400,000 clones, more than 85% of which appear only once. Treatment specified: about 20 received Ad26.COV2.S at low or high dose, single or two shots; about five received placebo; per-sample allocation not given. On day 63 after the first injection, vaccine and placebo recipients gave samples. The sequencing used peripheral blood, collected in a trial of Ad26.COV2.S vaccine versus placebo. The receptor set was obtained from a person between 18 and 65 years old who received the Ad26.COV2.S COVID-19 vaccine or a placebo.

Here the CDR3 reads CASIPEGYQETQYF. The CDR3 DNA follows: TGTGCCAGCATCCCAGAAGGGTACCAAGAGACCCAGTACTTC. The chain couples TRBV7-9 to TRBJ2-5; D is unclear. Germline V gene sequence: CDR1 SEHNR, CDR2 FQNEAQ (reference sequence). Trimming removed 7 bases at V and 0 bases at J, with 12 bases between. CDR3 length: 14 amino acids.

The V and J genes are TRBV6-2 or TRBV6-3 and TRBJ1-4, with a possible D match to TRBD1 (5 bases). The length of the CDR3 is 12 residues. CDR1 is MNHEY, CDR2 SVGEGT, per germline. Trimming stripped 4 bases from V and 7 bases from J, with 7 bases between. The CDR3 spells CASSSGPEKLFF. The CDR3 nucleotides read TGTGCCAGCAGTTCAGGGCCTGAAAAACTGTTTTTT.

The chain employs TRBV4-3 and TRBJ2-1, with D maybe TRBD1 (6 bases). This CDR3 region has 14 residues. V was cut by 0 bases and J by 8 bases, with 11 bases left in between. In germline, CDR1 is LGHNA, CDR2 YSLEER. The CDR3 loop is CASSQDGGGHEQFF. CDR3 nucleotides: TGCGCCAGCAGCCAAGATGGTGGGGGCCATGAGCAGTTCTTC.

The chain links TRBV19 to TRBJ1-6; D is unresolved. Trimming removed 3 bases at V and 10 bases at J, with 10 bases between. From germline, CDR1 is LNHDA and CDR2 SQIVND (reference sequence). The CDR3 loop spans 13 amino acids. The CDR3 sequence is CASSIGSWSPLHF. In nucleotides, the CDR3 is TGTGCCAGTAGTATTGGTTCGTGGTCACCCCTCCACTTT.

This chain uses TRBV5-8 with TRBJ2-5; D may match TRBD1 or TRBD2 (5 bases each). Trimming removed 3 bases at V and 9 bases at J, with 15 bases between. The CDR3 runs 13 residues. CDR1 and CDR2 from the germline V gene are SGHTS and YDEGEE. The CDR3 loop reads CASSSSPGTAQYF. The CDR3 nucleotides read TGTGCCAGCAGCTCCTCTCCAGGGACGGCCCAGTACTTC.

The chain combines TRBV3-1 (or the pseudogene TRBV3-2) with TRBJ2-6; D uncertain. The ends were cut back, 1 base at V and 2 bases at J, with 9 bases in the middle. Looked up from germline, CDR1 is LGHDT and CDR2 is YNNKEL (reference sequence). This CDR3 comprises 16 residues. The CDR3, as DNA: TGTGCCAGCAGCCAAGTAAAGACTCCTGGGGCCAACGTCCTGACTTTC. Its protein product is CASSQVKTPGANVLTF.

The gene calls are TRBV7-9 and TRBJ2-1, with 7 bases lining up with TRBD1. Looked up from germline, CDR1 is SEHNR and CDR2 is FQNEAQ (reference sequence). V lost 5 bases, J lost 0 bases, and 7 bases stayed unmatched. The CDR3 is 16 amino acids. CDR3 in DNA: TGTGCCAGCAGCCCTACCTGGACAGGCTCCTACAATGAGCAGTTCTTC. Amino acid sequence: CASSPTWTGSYNEQFF.

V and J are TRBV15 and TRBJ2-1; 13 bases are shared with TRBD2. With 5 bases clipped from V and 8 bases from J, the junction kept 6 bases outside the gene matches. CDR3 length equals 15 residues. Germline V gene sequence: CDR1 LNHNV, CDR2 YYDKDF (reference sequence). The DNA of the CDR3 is TGTGCCACCAGCCCACTAGCGGGGGGGCCCGATGAGCAGTTCTTC. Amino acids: CATSPLAGGPDEQFF.

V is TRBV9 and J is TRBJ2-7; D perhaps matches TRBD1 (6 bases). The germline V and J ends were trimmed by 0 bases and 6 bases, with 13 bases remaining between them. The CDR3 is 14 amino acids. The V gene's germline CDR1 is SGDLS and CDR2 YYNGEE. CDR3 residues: CASSVGTIQGEQYF. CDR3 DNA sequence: TGTGCCAGCAGCGTAGGAACAATACAGGGCGAGCAGTACTTC.

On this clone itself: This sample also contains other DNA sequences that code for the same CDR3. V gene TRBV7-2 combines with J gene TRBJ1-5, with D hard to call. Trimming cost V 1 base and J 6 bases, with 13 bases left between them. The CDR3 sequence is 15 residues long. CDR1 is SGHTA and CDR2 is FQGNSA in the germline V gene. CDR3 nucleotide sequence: TGTGCCAGCAGCTTAGGCGGCGGAGGAGGTCAGCCCCAGCATTTT. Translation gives CASSLGGGGGQPQHF. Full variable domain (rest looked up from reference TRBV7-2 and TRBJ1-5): GAGVSQSPSNKVTEKGKDVELRCDPISGHTALYWYRQSLGQGLEFLIYFQGNSAPDKSGLPSDRFSAERTGGSVSTLTIQRTQQEDSAVYLCASSLGGGGGQPQHFGDGTRLSIL.

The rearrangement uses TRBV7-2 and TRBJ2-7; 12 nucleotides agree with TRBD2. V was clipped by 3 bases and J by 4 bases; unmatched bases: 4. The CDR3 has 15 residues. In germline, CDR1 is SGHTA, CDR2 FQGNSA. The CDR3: CASSLSSGGEYEQYF. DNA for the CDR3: TGTGCCAGCAGCTTGTCTAGCGGGGGGGAGTACGAGCAGTACTTC.

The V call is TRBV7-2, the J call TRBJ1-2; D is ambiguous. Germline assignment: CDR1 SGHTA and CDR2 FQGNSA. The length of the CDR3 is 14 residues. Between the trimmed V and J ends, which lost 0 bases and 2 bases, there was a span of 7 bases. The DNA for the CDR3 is TGTGCCAGCAGCTTAGCGATAGGGAACTATGGCTACACCTTC. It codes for CASSLAIGNYGYTF.

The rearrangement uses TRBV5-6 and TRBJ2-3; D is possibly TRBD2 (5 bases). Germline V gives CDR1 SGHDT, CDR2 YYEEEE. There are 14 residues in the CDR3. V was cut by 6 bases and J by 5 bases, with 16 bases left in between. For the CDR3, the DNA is TGTGCCAGCACCATCAAGGGAGTGAAAGATACGCAGTATTTT. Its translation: CASTIKGVKDTQYF.

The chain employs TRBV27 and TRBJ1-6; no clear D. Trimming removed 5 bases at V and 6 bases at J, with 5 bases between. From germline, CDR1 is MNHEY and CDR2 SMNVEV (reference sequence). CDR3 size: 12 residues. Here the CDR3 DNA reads TGTGCCAGCAGTACCCTTAATTCACCCCTCCACTTT. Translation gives CASSTLNSPLHF.

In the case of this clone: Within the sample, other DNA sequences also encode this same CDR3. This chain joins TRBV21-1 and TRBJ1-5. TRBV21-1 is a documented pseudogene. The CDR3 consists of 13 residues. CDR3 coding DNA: TGTGCCAGCAGCAAACATAGCGATCAGCCCCAGCATTTT. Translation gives CASSKHSDQPQHF.

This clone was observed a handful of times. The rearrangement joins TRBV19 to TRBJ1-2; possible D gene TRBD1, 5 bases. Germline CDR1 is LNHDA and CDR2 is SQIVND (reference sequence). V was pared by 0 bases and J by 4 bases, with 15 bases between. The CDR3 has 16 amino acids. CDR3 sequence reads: CASSIEGEDSAYGYTF. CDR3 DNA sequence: TGTGCCAGTAGTATAGAAGGGGAGGATTCGGCCTATGGCTACACCTTC.

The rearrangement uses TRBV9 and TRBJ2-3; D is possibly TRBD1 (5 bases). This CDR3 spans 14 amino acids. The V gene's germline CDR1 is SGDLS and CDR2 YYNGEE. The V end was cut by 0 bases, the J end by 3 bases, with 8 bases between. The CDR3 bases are TGTGCCAGCAGCGTAGCTAGGGGTACAGATACGCAGTATTTT. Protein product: CASSVARGTDTQYF.

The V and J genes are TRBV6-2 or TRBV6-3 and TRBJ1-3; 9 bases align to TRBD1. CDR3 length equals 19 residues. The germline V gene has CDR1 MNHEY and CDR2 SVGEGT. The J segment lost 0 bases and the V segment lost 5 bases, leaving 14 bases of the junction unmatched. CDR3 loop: CASSKTGGYSIRSGNTIYF. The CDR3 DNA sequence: TGTGCCAGCAGTAAGACAGGGGGATACTCTATACGCTCTGGAAACACCATATATTTT.

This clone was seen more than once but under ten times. The CDR3 region has the DNA TGTGCCAGTAGCCTGTTCTATGGCTACACCTTC. As protein: CASSLFYGYTF. This rearrangement joins TRBV19 to TRBJ1-2, with D uncertain. Germline V lookup: CDR1 LNHDA, CDR2 SQIVND (reference sequence). With 6 bases removed from V and 4 bases from J, the gap between germline ends came to 6 bases. This CDR3 has 11 residues.

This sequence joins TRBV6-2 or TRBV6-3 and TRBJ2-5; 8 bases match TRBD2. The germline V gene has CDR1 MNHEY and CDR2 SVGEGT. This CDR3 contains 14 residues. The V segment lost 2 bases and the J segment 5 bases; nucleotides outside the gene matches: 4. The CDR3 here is CASSYGTSVETQYF. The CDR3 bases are TGTGCCAGCAGTTACGGGACTAGTGTCGAGACCCAGTACTTC.

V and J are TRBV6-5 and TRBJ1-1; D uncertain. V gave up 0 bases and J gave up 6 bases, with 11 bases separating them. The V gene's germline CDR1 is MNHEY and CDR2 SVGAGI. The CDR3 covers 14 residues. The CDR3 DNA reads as TGTGCCAGCAGTTACTCGTCCAGCCAGGCTGAAGCTTTCTTT. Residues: CASSYSSSQAEAFF.

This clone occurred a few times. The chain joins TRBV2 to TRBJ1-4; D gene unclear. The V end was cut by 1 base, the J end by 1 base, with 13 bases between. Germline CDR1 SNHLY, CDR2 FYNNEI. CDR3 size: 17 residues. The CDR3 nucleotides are TGTGCCAGCAGTGAAGTCTCTTGGGGAATAACTAATGAAAAACTGTTTTTT. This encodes CASSEVSWGITNEKLFF.